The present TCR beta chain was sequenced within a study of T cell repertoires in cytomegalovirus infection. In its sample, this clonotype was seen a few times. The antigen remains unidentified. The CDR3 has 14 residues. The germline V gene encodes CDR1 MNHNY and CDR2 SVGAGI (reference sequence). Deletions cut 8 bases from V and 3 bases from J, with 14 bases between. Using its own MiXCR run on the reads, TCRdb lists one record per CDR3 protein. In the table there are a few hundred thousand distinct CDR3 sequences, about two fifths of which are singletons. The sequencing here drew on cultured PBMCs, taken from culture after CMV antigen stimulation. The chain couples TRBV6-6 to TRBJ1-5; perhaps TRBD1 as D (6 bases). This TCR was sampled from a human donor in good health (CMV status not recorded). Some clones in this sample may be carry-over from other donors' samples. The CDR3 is CASSGAGNNQPQHF. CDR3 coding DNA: TGTGCCAGCTCGGGGGCGGGGAACAATCAGCCCCAGCATTTT.